This TCR beta chain originates from a study of blood T cell repertoires in COVID-19. Study background: In each case, the material was cDNA or gDNA derived from T cells, B-cell-depleted T cells, or PBMCs.

As processed by the authors: Reference gene primer amplification yielded estimated nucleated cell counts. Sequenced by immunoSEQ multiplex PCR; TCRdb stores in-frame clones only, minus some. The V and J calls and the clone size are those of that table, but D and trimming were determined from the DNA. The sample includes about 200,000 clones, roughly 80% of them seen just once. The junction had 7 bases not matched to a gene; V was cut back by 4 bases and J by 6 bases. CDR3 length: 14 residues. Germline V gene sequence: CDR1 SGHRS, CDR2 YFSETQ. Material: peripheral blood. The sequence was collected from an elderly woman with acute or convalescent COVID-19. V is TRBV5-1 and J is TRBJ2-1; TRBD1 aligns across 7 bases. The DNA of the CDR3 is TGCGCCAGCAGCGGAGGACAGGACTCCAATGAGCAGTTCTTC. Amino acid sequence: CASSGGQDSNEQFF.